This T cell receptor beta chain was captured in a study of blood T cell repertoires in COVID-19. At the level of the study: Some COVID-19 samples were acute and others convalescent; all came from the United States, Italy and Spain. Sample material is recorded as cDNA or gDNA derived from T cells, B-cell-depleted T cells, or PBMCs.

Authors' data handling: Quantification of nucleated cells was approximated via reference gene primer amplification. Profiling relied on immunoSEQ multiplex PCR, and the TCRdb table lists in-frame clones only, not all of them. That table gives V, J and clone size, and the DNA gave D and trimming. The data show 250,000 to 300,000 clones, 81% seen once. V was pared by 6 bases and J by 7 bases, with 18 bases between. The CDR3 length is 15 residues. Germline CDR1 reads MNHEY; CDR2 reads SVGAGI. In its sample, this clone was seen a few times. The source material was peripheral blood. The TCR comes from a woman aged 60-75 years with active or convalescent COVID-19. The chain is built from TRBV6-5 and TRBJ1-4; D may be TRBD1 (5 bases). The CDR3 reads CASSPGRTISEKLFF. In DNA form, the CDR3 reads TGTGCCAGCAGCCCAGGGCGAACAATTAGTGAAAAACTGTTTTTT.